This entry lists 24 T cell receptor beta chains sequenced from one sample in a study of vaccination and CD4 T cells after COVID-19. As for treatment: approximately nine-day PBMC culture with coronavirus spike peptide pools or control peptides (ViraFEST assay). These TCRs are of unknown antigen specificity. Sequenced with the Oncomine TCR Beta short-read assay was DNA taken from cultured CD4+ T cells. Via MiXCR, TCRdb re-called the PCR reads, giving one row per CDR3 protein. The sample contains tens of thousands of distinct CDR3 sequences, approximately 56% of which appear only once. Sample: CD4+ T cells from blood, cultured in vitro. The origin of the receptors is a human donor who had recovered from COVID-19.

The chain links TRBV27 to TRBJ2-5; TRBD1 matches at 7 bases. CDR3 length: 14 amino acids. Germline lookup yields CDR1 MNHEY and CDR2 SMNVEV (reference sequence). V gave up 5 bases and J gave up 2 bases; unmatched junction bases: 5. The CDR3: CASSPDRLQETQYF. CDR3 in DNA: TGTGCCAGCAGTCCGGACAGGCTTCAAGAGACCCAGTACTTC.

This clonotype has just a few counts. The V call is TRBV5-5, the J call TRBJ1-1; 7 bases agree with TRBD1. V lost 4 bases to trimming and J lost 0 bases; unmatched junction nucleotides: 9. Germline-derived CDR1 and CDR2 are SGHKS and YYEKEE (reference sequence). The CDR3 is 16 amino acids. Here the CDR3 DNA reads TGTGCCAGCAGCCGCGCAGGGGGAGGGATGAACACTGAAGCTTTCTTT. It encodes CASSRAGGGMNTEAFF.

The chain couples TRBV28 to TRBJ1-5, with D possibly TRBD1 on 5 matching bases. Germline-derived CDR1 and CDR2 are MDHEN and SYDVKM. This CDR3 contains 17 residues. Trimming cost V 5 bases and J 1 base, with 18 bases left between them. The CDR3 DNA reads as TGTGCCAGCAGTGCCCCCGCAGGGATTGGAAGCAATCAGCCCCAGCATTTT. This gives the protein CASSAPAGIGSNQPQHF.

This sequence joins TRBV19 and TRBJ1-1, with 8 bases matching TRBD1. V gave up 2 bases and J gave up 11 bases; unmatched junction bases: 19. CDR3 length equals 17 residues. The germline V gene encodes CDR1 LNHDA and CDR2 SQIVND (reference sequence). The CDR3 nucleotides read TGTGCCAGTAGTATACGGTCAGGGGGCTTTACTCCCCGGGAGGCTTTCTTT. It yields the protein CASSIRSGGFTPREAFF.

The chain uses TRBV20-1 and TRBJ1-1; D ambiguous. V lost 1 base, J lost 5 bases, and 5 bases lay in between. This CDR3 is 11 amino acids long. The germline V gene encodes CDR1 DFQATT and CDR2 SNEGSKA (reference sequence). In nucleotides, the CDR3 is TGCAGTGCTAGAGCCGGGACTGAAGCTTTCTTT. Amino acids: CSARAGTEAFF.

The V gene is TRBV7-2, the J gene TRBJ1-1, with D uncertain. V was clipped by 1 base and J by 3 bases, with 6 bases between them. CDR1 is SGHTA and CDR2 is FQGNSA in the germline V gene. The CDR3 contains 13 residues. CDR3: CASSLEAYTEAFF. CDR3 in DNA: TGTGCCAGCAGCTTAGAGGCATACACTGAAGCTTTCTTT.

This rearrangement joins TRBV27 to TRBJ1-2; the D gene is possibly TRBD1 (5 bases). The V gene lost 7 bases and the J gene lost 3 bases, with 15 bases spanning the gap. The CDR3 has 14 residues. Germline CDR1 reads MNHEY; CDR2 reads SMNVEV (reference sequence). This chain's CDR3 is CASKEAGKHYGYTF. The CDR3 DNA reads TGTGCCAGCAAGGAAGCAGGGAAACACTATGGCTACACCTTC.

The V gene is TRBV2, the J gene TRBJ1-1, with 7 bases matching TRBD1. CDR1 and CDR2 from the germline V gene are SNHLY and FYNNEI. The V and J ends lost 4 bases and 4 bases, in that order; junction bases with no gene match: 9. This CDR3 comprises 15 residues. The CDR3 reads CASSVRDRDPTEAFF. CDR3 in DNA: TGTGCCAGCAGTGTGCGCGACAGGGATCCCACTGAAGCTTTCTTT.

The V gene is TRBV4-1, the J gene TRBJ2-4; 9 bases match TRBD2. The germline CDR1 and CDR2 sequences are MGHRA and YSYEKL. The CDR3 runs to 17 residues. The V gene end was trimmed by 0 bases and the J gene end by 1 base; junction bases not matched to a gene: 4. For the CDR3, the DNA is TGCGCCAGCAGCCAAGAGGGCGGGGGGGGGGCCAAAAACATTCAGTACTTC. Its protein is CASSQEGGGGAKNIQYF.

This clonotype has only a few counts. This sequence joins TRBV20-1 and TRBJ1-1, with 10 bases lining up with TRBD1. The germline V gene encodes CDR1 DFQATT and CDR2 SNEGSKA (reference sequence). The V segment lost 1 base and the J segment 4 bases; nucleotides outside the gene matches: 3. This CDR3 is built from 14 residues. CDR3 in DNA: TGCAGTGCTAGAGTTGGGACAGGGGTCACTGAAGCTTTCTTT. Amino acid sequence: CSARVGTGVTEAFF.

The chain carries TRBV5-4 and TRBJ1-1; tentative D call: TRBD1 (5 bases). V lost 2 bases, J lost 3 bases, and 14 bases lay in between. CDR3 length: 15 amino acids. Per germline, CDR1 SGHNT and CDR2 YYREEE (reference sequence). The CDR3 nucleotides read TGTGCCAGCAGCTTATTGGAGGGGCCAGACACTGAAGCTTTCTTT. As protein: CASSLLEGPDTEAFF.

This clonotype was recorded a few times. The chain recombines TRBV27 with TRBJ1-5; TRBD1 aligns across 7 bases. The CDR3 sequence is 15 residues long. V dropped 5 bases and J dropped 0; count of bases not matched to a gene: 4. Germline values: CDR1 MNHEY, CDR2 SMNVEV (reference sequence). As DNA, the CDR3 is TGTGCCAGCAGTGTTAACAGGGGTAGCAATCAGCCCCAGCATTTT. As protein: CASSVNRGSNQPQHF.

V is TRBV30 and J is TRBJ2-3, with a weak D call TRBD2 (6 bases). Germline-derived CDR1 and CDR2 are GTSNPN and SVGIG (reference sequence). The CDR3 is 12 amino acids. V gave up 5 bases and J gave up 3 bases, with 9 bases separating them. DNA of the CDR3: TGTGCCTGGGCGGGACGGACAGATACGCAGTATTTT. Translation: CAWAGRTDTQYF.

The rearrangement links TRBV28 to TRBJ1-1; D remains unclear. The CDR3 spans 12 residues. V was cut by 6 bases and J by 8 bases, with 13 bases left in between. Germline CDR1 MDHEN, CDR2 SYDVKM. The CDR3 protein is CASSPWFWEAFF. The CDR3 DNA reads as TGTGCCAGCAGCCCCTGGTTCTGGGAAGCTTTCTTT.

The count of this clonotype is one. The CDR3 DNA follows: TGTGCCAGCAGGGGGGACAGGGAGTGGGTGCAGTTCTTC. Its translation is CASRGDREWVQFF. The chain has TRBV6-1 and TRBJ2-1; 9 positions agree with TRBD1. This CDR3 is 13 amino acids long. V dropped 6 bases and J dropped 12; count of bases not matched to a gene: 9. CDR1 is MNHNS and CDR2 is SASEGT in the germline V gene.

The chain carries TRBV27 and TRBJ1-5; no definite D call. Germline V CDR1 and CDR2: MNHEY, SMNVEV (reference sequence). The V and J ends lost 6 bases and 1 base respectively, with 7 bases between them. The CDR3 has 13 residues. The CDR3 DNA follows: TGTGCCAGCAGAAAAACCAGCAATCAGCCCCAGCATTTT. This translates into CASRKTSNQPQHF.

The chain couples TRBV28 to TRBJ1-6; weak D call: TRBD1 (6 bases). The CDR3 is made up of 14 amino acids. V dropped 5 bases and J dropped 7 bases, with 12 bases sitting between them. Germline V gives CDR1 MDHEN, CDR2 SYDVKM. The CDR3 region has the DNA TGTGCCAGCAGTGTCAGGGGCCGAAATTCACCCCTCCACTTT. Protein: CASSVRGRNSPLHF.

This clonotype was recorded a few times. The rearrangement uses TRBV28 and TRBJ1-5; D is ambiguous. Trimming shortened V by 3 bases and J by 1 base, and 7 bases separated the two germline ends. CDR1 and CDR2 (germline): MDHEN, SYDVKM. This CDR3 is 14 amino acids long. CDR3 nucleotide sequence: TGTGCCAGCAGTTTGTTAGGGAGCAATCAGCCCCAGCATTTT. It codes for CASSLLGSNQPQHF.

The gene calls are TRBV28 and TRBJ1-1; perhaps TRBD1 as D (5 bases). Germline V gene lookup returns CDR1 MDHEN and CDR2 SYDVKM. The CDR3 is 16 amino acids. Trimming removed 8 bases from V and 4 bases from J, with 23 bases in between. The CDR3 coding sequence is TGTGCCAGCCTCCTCAGGCAGGGCAATCGGATCACTGAAGCTTTCTTT. This translates into CASLLRQGNRITEAFF. The complete variable domain, with remaining parts taken from reference TRBV28 and TRBJ1-1, reads DVKVTQSSRYLVKRTGEKVFLECVQDMDHENMFWYRQDPGLGLRLIYFSYDVKMKEKGDIPEGYSVSREKKERFSLILESASTNQTSMYLCASLLRQGNRITEAFFGQGTRLTVV.

The chain combines TRBV28 with TRBJ1-5; 9 bases map to TRBD1. There are 15 residues in the CDR3. In germline, CDR1 is MDHEN, CDR2 SYDVKM. Trimming took 3 bases from V and 2 from J; bases not matched to a gene: 2. The CDR3 is CASSFWTGGNQPQHF. CDR3 in DNA: TGTGCCAGCAGTTTTTGGACAGGGGGCAATCAGCCCCAGCATTTT.

The chain joins TRBV20-1 to TRBJ2-7; D may be TRBD2 (6 bases). The CDR3 runs to 11 residues. Germline V gene sequence: CDR1 DFQATT, CDR2 SNEGSKA (reference sequence). V was pared by 3 bases and J by 3 bases, with 6 bases between. In DNA, the CDR3 is TGCAGTGCTAGGGACTACTACGAGCAGTACTTC. Its protein product is CSARDYYEQYF.

V gene TRBV12-5 combines with J gene TRBJ1-5; D is perhaps TRBD1 (6 bases). V lost 6 bases and J 0 bases, leaving 9 bases between the germline ends. Looked up from germline, CDR1 is LGHNT and CDR2 is FRNRAP. The CDR3 has 14 residues. CDR3 protein: CASGTGHSNQPQHF. DNA of the CDR3: TGTGCTAGTGGGACAGGTCATAGCAATCAGCCCCAGCATTTT.

The V and J genes are TRBV20-1 and TRBJ2-7; D is tentatively TRBD1 or TRBD2 (6 bases each). The CDR3 contains 15 residues. CDR1 and CDR2 from the germline V gene are DFQATT and SNEGSKA (reference sequence). V was clipped by 6 bases and J by 1 base, with 19 bases between them. The DNA of the CDR3 is TGCAGTGCGTCCACGAGGGGGAGGTTATCCTACGAGCAGTACTTC. Its protein product is CSASTRGRLSYEQYF.

This chain joins TRBV5-1 and TRBJ1-2; D unresolved. The V gene's germline CDR1 is SGHRS and CDR2 YFSETQ. Trimming cost V 5 bases and J 8 bases, with 16 bases left between them. The CDR3 sequence is 13 residues long. The CDR3 region has the DNA TGCGCCAGCAGTCTGACATCAATCTCCGGCTACACCTTC. Translation: CASSLTSISGYTF.